What follows are 5 T cell receptor beta chains derived from one specimen sequenced in a study of cytomegalovirus exposure and HLA in healthy donors (dated by TCRdb to between 2016 and 2019). Libraries came from the immunoSEQ multiplex PCR assay. For the multiplex PCR, a mixture combining 60 forward primers for TCR Vbeta segments and 13 reverse primers for TCR Jbeta segments was used. This immuneACCESS table, as held by TCRdb, lists in-frame sequences with V and J called but not all clones. Of the missing ones, under half trace to an unresolved V gene in checked studies; the others have no known cause. Across this sample there are 130,000 to 150,000 clones, with approximately 80% seen only once. Together, the top ten hold about 13% of the sample. Sequences were obtained from PBMCs. The receptor set was obtained from a man in his forties in good health and CMV-seropositive.

V and J are TRBV9 and TRBJ2-5; maybe TRBD2 (6 bases). This CDR3 comprises 14 residues. Germline V gene data show CDR1 as SGDLS and CDR2 as YYNGEE. The V and J ends lost 0 bases and 1 base respectively, with 7 bases between them. The CDR3 sequence: CASSVATSQETQYF. In DNA form, the CDR3 reads TGTGCCAGCAGCGTAGCGACTAGCCAAGAGACCCAGTACTTC.

This clone was picked up a small number of times. The genes are TRBV4-2 and TRBJ2-3; D call uncertain. The CDR3 totals 14 residues. Germline lookup yields CDR1 LGHNA and CDR2 YNFKEQ. Between the trimmed V and J ends, which lost 1 base and 5 bases, there was a span of 10 bases. The CDR3 nucleotides read TGTGCCAGCAGCCAAGTTGAATACAGAGATACGCAGTATTTT. Its protein is CASSQVEYRDTQYF.

This clone was found a few times. The chain couples TRBV7-9 to TRBJ2-2, with 9 bases identical to TRBD1. The length of the CDR3 is 15 residues. CDR1 SEHNR and CDR2 FQNEAQ come from the germline V gene (reference sequence). Trimming at V came to 0 bases and at J to 4 bases, leaving 0 bases not matched to a gene. CDR3 nucleotide sequence: TGTGCCAGCAGCTTAGCGACAGGGGGCACCGGGGAGCTGTTTTTT. Translation gives CASSLATGGTGELFF.

This clone was seen a handful of times. The rearrangement links TRBV19 to TRBJ2-1; 9 nucleotides line up with TRBD2. Germline V CDR1 and CDR2: LNHDA, SQIVND (reference sequence). The J segment lost 1 base and the V segment lost 5 bases, leaving 6 bases of the junction unmatched. The CDR3 is 16 amino acids. CDR3 DNA sequence: TGTGCCAGTAGTTTGGGGACTAGCCATTCCTACAATGAGCAGTTCTTC. Protein sequence: CASSLGTSHSYNEQFF.

The rearrangement uses TRBV5-4 and TRBJ2-7, with 8 bases lining up with TRBD2. J gave up 1 base and V 3 bases, and 3 bases lay outside the gene matches. Germline lookup yields CDR1 SGHNT and CDR2 YYREEE (reference sequence). The CDR3 extends over 14 amino acids. CDR3 sequence: CASSSSGQSYEQYF. DNA of the CDR3: TGTGCCAGCAGCTCTAGCGGGCAATCCTACGAGCAGTACTTC.